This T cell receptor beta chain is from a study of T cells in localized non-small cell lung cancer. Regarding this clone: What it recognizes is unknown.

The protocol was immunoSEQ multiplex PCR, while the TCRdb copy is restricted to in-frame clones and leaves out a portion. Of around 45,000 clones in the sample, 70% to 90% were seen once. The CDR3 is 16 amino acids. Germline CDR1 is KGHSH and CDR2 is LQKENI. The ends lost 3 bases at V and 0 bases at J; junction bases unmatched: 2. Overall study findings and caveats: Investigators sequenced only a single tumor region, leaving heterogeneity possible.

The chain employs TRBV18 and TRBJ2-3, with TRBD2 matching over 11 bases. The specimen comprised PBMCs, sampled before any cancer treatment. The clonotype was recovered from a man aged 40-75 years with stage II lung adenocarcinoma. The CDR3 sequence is CASSPLAGGSTDTQYF. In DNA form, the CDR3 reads TGTGCCAGCTCACCGCTAGCGGGGGGTAGCACAGATACGCAGTATTTT.